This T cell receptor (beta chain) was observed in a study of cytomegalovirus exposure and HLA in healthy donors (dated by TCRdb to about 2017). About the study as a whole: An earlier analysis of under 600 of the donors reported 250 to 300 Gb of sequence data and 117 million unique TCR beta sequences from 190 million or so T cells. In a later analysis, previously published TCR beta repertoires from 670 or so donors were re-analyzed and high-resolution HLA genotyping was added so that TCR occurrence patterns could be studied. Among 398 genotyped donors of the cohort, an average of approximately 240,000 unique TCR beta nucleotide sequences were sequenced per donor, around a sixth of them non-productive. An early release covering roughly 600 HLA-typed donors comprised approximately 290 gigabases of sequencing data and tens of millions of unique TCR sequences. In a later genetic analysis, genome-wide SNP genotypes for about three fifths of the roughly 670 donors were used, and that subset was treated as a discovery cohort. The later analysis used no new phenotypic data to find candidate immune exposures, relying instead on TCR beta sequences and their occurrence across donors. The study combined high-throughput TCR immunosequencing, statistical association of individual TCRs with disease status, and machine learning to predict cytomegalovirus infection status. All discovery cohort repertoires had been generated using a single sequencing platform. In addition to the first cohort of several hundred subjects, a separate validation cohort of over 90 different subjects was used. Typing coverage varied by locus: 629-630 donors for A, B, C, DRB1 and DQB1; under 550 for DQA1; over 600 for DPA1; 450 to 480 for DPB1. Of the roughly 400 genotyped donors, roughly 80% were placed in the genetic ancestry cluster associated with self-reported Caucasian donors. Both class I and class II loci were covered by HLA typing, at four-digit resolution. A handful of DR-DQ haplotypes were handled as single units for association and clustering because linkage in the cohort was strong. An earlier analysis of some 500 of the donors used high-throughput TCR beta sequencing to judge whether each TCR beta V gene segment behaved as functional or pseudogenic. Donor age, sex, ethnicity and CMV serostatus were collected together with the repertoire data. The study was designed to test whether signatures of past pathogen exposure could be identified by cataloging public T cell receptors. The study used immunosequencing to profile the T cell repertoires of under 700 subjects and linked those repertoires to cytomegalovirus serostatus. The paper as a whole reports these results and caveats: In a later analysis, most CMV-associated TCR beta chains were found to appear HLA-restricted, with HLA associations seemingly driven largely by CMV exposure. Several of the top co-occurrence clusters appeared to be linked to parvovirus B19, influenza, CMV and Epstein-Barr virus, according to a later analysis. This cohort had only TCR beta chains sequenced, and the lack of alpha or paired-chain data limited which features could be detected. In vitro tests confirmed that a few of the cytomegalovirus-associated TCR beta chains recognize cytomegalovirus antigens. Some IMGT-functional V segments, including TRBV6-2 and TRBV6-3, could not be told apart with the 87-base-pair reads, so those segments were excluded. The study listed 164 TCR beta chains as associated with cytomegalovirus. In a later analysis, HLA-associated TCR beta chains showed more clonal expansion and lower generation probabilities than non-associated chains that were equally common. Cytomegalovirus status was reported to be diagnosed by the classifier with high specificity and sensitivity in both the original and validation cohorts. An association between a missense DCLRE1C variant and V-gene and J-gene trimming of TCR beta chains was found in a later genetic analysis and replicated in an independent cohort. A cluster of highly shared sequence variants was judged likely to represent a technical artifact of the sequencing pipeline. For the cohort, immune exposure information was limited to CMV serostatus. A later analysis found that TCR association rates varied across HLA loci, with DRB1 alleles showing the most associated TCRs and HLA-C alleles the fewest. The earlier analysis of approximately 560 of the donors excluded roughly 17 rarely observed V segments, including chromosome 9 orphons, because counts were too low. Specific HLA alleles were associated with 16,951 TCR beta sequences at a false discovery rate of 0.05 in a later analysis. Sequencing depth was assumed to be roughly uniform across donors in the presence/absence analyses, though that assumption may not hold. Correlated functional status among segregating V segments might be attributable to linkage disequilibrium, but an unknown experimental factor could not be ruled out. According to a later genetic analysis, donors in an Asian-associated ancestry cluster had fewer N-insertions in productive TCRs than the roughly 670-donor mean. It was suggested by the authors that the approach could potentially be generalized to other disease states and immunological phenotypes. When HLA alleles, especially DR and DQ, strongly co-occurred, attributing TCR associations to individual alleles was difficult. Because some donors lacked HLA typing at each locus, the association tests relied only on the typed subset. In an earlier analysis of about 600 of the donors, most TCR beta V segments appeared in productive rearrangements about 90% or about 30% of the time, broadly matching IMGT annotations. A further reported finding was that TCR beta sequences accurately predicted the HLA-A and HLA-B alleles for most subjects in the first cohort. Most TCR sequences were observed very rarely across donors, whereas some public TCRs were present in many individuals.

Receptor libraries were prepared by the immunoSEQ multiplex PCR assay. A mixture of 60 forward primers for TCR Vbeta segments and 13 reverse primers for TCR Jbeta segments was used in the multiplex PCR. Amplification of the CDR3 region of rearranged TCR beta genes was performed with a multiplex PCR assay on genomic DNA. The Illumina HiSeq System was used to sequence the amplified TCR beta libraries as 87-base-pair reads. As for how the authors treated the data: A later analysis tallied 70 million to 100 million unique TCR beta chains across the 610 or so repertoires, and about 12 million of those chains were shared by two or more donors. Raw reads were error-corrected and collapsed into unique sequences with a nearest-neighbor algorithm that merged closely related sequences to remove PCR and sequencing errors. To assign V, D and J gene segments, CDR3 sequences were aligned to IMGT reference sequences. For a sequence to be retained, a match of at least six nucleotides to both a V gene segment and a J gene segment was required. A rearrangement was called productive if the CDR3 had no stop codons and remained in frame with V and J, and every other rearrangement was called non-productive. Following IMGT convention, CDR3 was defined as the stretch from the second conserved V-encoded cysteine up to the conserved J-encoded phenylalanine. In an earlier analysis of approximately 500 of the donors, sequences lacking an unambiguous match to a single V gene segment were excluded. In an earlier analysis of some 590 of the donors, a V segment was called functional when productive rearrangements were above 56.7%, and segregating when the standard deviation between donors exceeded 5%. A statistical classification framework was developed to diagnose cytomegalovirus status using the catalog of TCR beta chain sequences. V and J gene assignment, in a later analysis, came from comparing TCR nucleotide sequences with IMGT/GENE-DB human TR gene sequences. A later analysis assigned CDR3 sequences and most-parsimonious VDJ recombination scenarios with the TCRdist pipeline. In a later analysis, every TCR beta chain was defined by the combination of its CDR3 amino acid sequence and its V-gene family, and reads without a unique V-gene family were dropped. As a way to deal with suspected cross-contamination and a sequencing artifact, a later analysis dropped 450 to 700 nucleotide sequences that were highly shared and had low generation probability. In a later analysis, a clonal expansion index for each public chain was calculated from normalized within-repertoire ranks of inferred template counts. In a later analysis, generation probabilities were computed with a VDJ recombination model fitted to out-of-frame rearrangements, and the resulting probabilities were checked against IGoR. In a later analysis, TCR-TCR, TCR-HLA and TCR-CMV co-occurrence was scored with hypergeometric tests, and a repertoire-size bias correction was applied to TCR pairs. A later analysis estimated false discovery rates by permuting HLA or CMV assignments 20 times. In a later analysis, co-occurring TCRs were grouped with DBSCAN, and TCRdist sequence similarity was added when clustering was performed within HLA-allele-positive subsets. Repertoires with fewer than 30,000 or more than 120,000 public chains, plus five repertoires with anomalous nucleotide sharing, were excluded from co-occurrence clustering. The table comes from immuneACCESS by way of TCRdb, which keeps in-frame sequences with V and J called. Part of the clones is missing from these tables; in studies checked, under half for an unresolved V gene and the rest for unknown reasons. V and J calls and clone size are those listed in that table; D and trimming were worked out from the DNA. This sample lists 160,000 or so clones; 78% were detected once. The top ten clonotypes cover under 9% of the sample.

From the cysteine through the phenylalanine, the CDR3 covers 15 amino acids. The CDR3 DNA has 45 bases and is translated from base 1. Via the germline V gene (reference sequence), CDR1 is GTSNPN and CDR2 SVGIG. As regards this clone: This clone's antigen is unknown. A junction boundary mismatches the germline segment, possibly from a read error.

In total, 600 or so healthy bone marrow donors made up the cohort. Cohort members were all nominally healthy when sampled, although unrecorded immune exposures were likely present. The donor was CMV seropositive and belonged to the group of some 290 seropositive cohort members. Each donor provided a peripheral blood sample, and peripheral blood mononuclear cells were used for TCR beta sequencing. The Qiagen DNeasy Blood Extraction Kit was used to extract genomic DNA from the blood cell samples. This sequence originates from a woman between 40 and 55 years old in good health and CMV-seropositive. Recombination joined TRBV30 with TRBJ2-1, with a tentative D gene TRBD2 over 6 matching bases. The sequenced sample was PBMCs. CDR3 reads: CAWTRGREPYSEQFF. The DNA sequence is TGTGCCTGGACGCGGGGACGTGAGCCCTACAGTGAGCAGTTCTTC.